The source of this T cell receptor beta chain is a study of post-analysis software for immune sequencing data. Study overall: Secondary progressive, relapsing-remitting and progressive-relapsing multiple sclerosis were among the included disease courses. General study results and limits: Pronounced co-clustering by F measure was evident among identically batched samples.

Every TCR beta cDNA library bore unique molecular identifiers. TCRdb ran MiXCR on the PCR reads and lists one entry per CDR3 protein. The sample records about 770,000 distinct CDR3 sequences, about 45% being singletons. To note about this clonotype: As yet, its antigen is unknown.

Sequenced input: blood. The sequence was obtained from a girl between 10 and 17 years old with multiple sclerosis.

The CDR3 sequence is CASSGQGLTDTQYF. DNA for the CDR3: TGTGCCAGCAGCGGACAGGGTCTCACAGATACGCAGTATTTT. V usage is TRBV13 and J usage is TRBJ2-3; TRBD1 aligns across 8 bases. This CDR3 comprises 14 residues. Per germline, CDR1 PRHDT and CDR2 FYEKMQ (reference sequence). Trimming cost V 5 bases and J 2 bases; bases outside gene matches: 3.